This TCR beta chain was profiled in a study of blood T cell repertoires in COVID-19. Across the whole study: The United States, Italy and Spain were the sources of the acute and convalescent COVID-19 samples.

Method: immunoSEQ multiplex PCR; TCRdb's copy keeps in-frame clones and lacks some. The top ten hold 3.5% to 4% of the sample, which has about 240,000 clones, around 82% seen once. Sample: PBMCs or T cells enriched from blood (not recorded which). The TCR was taken from a woman in her thirties or forties who had been exposed to COVID-19.

CDR3 region: CASSDGQGSPLHF. The CDR3 DNA sequence: TGTGCCAGCAGTGATGGTCAGGGATCACCCCTCCACTTT. The genes are TRBV2 and TRBJ1-6, with TRBD1 as a possible D gene (5 bases). Germline CDR1 and CDR2: SNHLY and FYNNEI. The CDR3 is 13 residues long. V lost 3 bases and J lost 10, with 10 bases in between.